The clone carrying this T cell receptor beta chain has just a few counts. Its target is unknown. Unique molecular identifiers were built into the TCRbeta library. TCRdb ran MiXCR on the PCR reads and lists one entry per CDR3 protein. The repertoire includes about 610,000 distinct CDR3 sequences, about a quarter of them detected once, and 36% sits in the top ten. The V and J ends lost 3 bases and 7 bases respectively, with 10 bases between them. The V gene's germline CDR1 is PRHDT and CDR2 FYEKMQ (reference sequence). This CDR3 comprises 13 residues. This record belongs to a study of T-cell reconstitution after alpha-beta-depleted transplantation in children. General study results and limits: A year post-transplant, T-cell counts and diversity derived mostly from newly produced T cells. The origin of alpha-beta T cells about two months after transplant was reportedly several hundred expanded graft clones. At day 60, the high TCRbeta diversity found in some patients originated from recipient T cells and thymic progenitors that had survived.

The V call is TRBV13, the J call TRBJ1-5, with D possibly TRBD1 on 6 matching bases. The sequences come from PBMCs, collected before TCRalphabeta/CD19-depleted stem cell transplant. The sequence derives from a boy in the first two years of life with Wiskott-Aldrich syndrome, due to receive a stem cell transplant. The CDR3 DNA follows: TGTGCCAGCAGCTTTAAGGGGGGGCAGCCCCAGCATTTT. Translated, it gives CASSFKGGQPQHF.